This T cell receptor beta chain was sequenced for a study of shared clonotypes between healthy human individuals (TCRdb year 2020). The study in broad terms: A couple of women and a few men aged 18 to 49 years were included in the cohort. Per donor, leukapheresis produced somewhere between about 0.8 and 9 billion PBMCs. Different laboratories and diverse techniques were used to prepare libraries and sequence TCR repertoires, to increase sequencing depth and limit assay-specific biases. To estimate repertoire size and how much clonotype sharing occurs between individuals, the study deeply sequenced the blood TCR repertoires of five healthy adults. For each donor, CD4 naive and CD4 memory were each given three plates, CD8 naive was given two plates, and CD8 memory was given one plate. The paper as a whole reports these results and caveats: Sampling was restricted to blood, and TCR repertoires in tissues likely differ from the TCR repertoires found in blood. Compared with non-shared clonotypes, the clonotypes found in all four sorted-subset donors had higher generation probabilities. Naive subsets generally had larger estimated clonotype richness than memory subsets did. The small number of donors limited the genetic and exposure-history diversity represented. Pairwise subsampling indicated that sequencing depth was expected to affect the degree of clonotype sharing among donors. Rarefaction of sorted-subset datasets indicated incomplete sequencing despite the large sequencing depth. Sharing across a few donors was observed for about 5% of naive CD4, over 3% of naive CD8, 2% to 2.5% of memory CD4, and about 0.4% of memory CD8 clonotypes.

CDR1 and CDR2 (WSHSY, SAAADI) derive from the germline V gene. From V the trimming removes 6 bases and from J it removes 5 bases, while the gene matches leave 13 bases of the junction unaccounted for. The CDR3 contains 15 residues, cysteine and phenylalanine counted. The sequence is cut down to CDR3 DNA, 45 bases in frame from base 1. Using the deep immunoSEQ assay, TCR CDR3 regions were amplified from genomic DNA by multiplex PCR. For each cell subset, the extracted genomic DNA was distributed evenly across all wells of several immunoSEQ 96-well plates, and each plate served as one replicate. For sorted subsets, around 200 ng genomic DNA, equal to about 30,000 T cell genomes, was loaded into each replicate PCR. Purified libraries were quantified with a Qubit 3.0 fluorometer, sized on a Bioanalyzer 2100, and re-quantified with the KAPA Library Quantification kit. Each immunoSEQ 96-well plate was sequenced on its own single-read 150-cycle Illumina NextSeq 550 flow cell. In the source study's methods: Because only junctional sequences without quality scores were contained in the immunoSEQ output, filtering matching that applied to full-length reads could not be performed. To assign V/J genes and CDR3, sequences were annotated using PyIR, a Python wrapper for IgBLAST v1.9, with IMGT germline references. Reads were filtered out if the reads had weak V/J assignments (E-value above 1e-6), no CDR3, stop codons, out-of-frame junctions, or ambiguous translated residues. A V3J clonotype was defined by an identical inferred V gene, J gene, and CDR3 amino acid sequence. To compute the percentage overlap between repertoires, the number of shared unique clonotypes was divided by the size of the smaller repertoire. Richness of each repertoire was evaluated using RTK rarefaction, the Chao1 estimator, and Recon v2.1 estimates of unobserved clonotypes. Generation probabilities were computed with OLGA for all TCRbeta clonotypes obtained by the gDNA method from four donors. The immuneACCESS repertoire file appears here via TCRdb, limited to in-frame rearrangements. These files lack a portion of the clones; in checked studies, under half of the deficit traces to unresolved V genes, and the cause of the others is not known. For V, J and clone size, that table is used; D and trimming come from the DNA. Here the sample has over a million clones; around 95% occur a single time. Approximately 1.1% of the sample is in the top ten clones.

About this clone: Its antigen has not been determined. No clone much larger than this one lies a single base away; base qualities are absent.

The donors were healthy, HIV-negative adults who had no recently reported acute infections or vaccinations. Only Caucasian adults living in Nashville, Tennessee, USA were represented among the donors. CD4+ T cells were enriched through magnetic negative selection, after which naive cells were positively selected on CD45RA and the remaining negative fraction served as the memory subset. Blood was collected by leukapheresis, and PBMCs were isolated by Ficoll-Histopaque density gradient centrifugation and then cryopreserved in liquid nitrogen vapor phase. Analytical flow cytometry was used to check the purity and quantity of each magnetically sorted T cell population. Genomic DNA was isolated from every sorted fraction and measured by UV absorbance on a Nanodrop 2000c.

Sequencing input: naive CD4+ T cells sorted from blood. The cell subset or site label of this sample denotes: CD45RA+ positively selected. The V gene is TRBV10-2 and the J gene is TRBJ2-7, with 7 middle bases fitting TRBD2. This sequence originates from a man aged 30 to 39 in good health. The bases are TGCGCCAGCAGGAGATTCTCTGCGGGAGAGCACGAGCAGTACTTC. It codes for CASRRFSAGEHEQYF.